This TCR beta chain originates from a study of human T cells and chemical hapten exposure. MiXCR, applied by TCRdb to the RACE reads, yields one record per CDR3 protein. The sample records under 120,000 distinct CDR3 sequences, about 11% being singletons. Time point given: patch test 1, 2 weeks after DPC sensitization. Treatment here: therapeutic diphenylcyclopropenone sensitization with weekly scalp DPC. The receptor was derived from a woman between 35 and 50 years old with alopecia areata. Some clones in this sample may be carry-over from other donors' samples. Source: whole blood, taken in connection with sensitization to the hapten diphenylcyclopropenone (DPC).

CDR3 DNA sequence: TGTGCCAGCAGCATCACGGAATCCTACAATGAGCAGTTCTTC. Translating gives CASSITESYNEQFF. The V and J genes are TRBV7-9 and TRBJ2-1; D not certain. This CDR3 is 14 amino acids long. The germline gives CDR1 SEHNR, CDR2 FQNEAQ (reference sequence). Trimming pared 5 bases from V and 1 base from J, leaving 9 bases between.